A selection of T cell receptor beta chains follows, all from one sample in a study of blood T cell repertoires in COVID-19. Sequencing used immunoSEQ multiplex PCR; TCRdb keeps in-frame clones, though not all of them. The sample records roughly 100,000 clones, 81% being singletons. What was sequenced was peripheral blood. The receptors here all came from an older man with acute or convalescent COVID-19. Each CDR3 is given with its conserved first and last residue. Each record gives: clone size, J gene, D gene, V gene, CDR3 protein, CDR3 DNA. The D gene is left open where the match is weak. Clone size is stated in some rows and not others, as once, few, many or a class when expanded.

clone_size: -; j_call: TRBJ1-1; d_call: -; v_call: TRBV14; cdr3_aa: CASSRKGGVFSNTEAFF; cdr3_nt: TGTGCCAGCAGCCGGAAGGGCGGGGTGTTTTCGAACACTGAAGCTTTCTTT
clone_size: once; j_call: TRBJ1-4; d_call: -; v_call: TRBV28; cdr3_aa: CASEGVNEKLFF; cdr3_nt: TGTGCCAGCGAGGGGGTTAATGAAAAACTGTTTTTT
clone_size: few; j_call: TRBJ2-7; d_call: TRBD1; v_call: TRBV5-1; cdr3_aa: CASSFGDRLYEQYF; cdr3_nt: TGCGCCAGCAGCTTCGGGGACAGACTCTACGAGCAGTACTTC
clone_size: -; j_call: TRBJ2-2; d_call: TRBD2; v_call: TRBV28; cdr3_aa: CASSLRRTSQTGELFF; cdr3_nt: TGTGCCAGCAGTTTACGGCGGACTAGTCAAACCGGGGAGCTGTTTTTT
clone_size: -; j_call: TRBJ1-5; d_call: -; v_call: TRBV28; cdr3_aa: CASSFLRAGNQPQHF; cdr3_nt: TGTGCCAGCAGTTTCCTCAGGGCCGGCAATCAGCCCCAGCATTTT
clone_size: -; j_call: TRBJ2-1; d_call: TRBD1; v_call: TRBV19; cdr3_aa: CASSHRGGFNEQFF; cdr3_nt: TGTGCCAGTAGCCACAGGGGCGGTTTCAATGAGCAGTTCTTC
clone_size: few; j_call: TRBJ1-3; d_call: -; v_call: TRBV2; cdr3_aa: CASSQVTVGNTIYF; cdr3_nt: TGTGCCAGCAGTCAAGTGACAGTTGGAAACACCATATATTTT
clone_size: once; j_call: TRBJ1-1; d_call: TRBD1; v_call: TRBV19; cdr3_aa: CASSIRGRTEAFF; cdr3_nt: TGTGCCAGTAGTATAAGGGGGCGCACTGAAGCTTTCTTT
clone_size: -; j_call: TRBJ1-5; d_call: -; v_call: TRBV7-2; cdr3_aa: CASSADRSQPQHF; cdr3_nt: TGTGCCAGCAGCGCCGACAGGTCTCAGCCCCAGCATTTT
clone_size: once; j_call: TRBJ2-1; d_call: -; v_call: TRBV19; cdr3_aa: CASSKRGSSYNEQFF; cdr3_nt: TGTGCCAGTAGTAAGAGGGGGAGCTCCTACAATGAGCAGTTCTTC
clone_size: -; j_call: TRBJ2-1; d_call: TRBD1; v_call: TRBV18; cdr3_aa: CASSPRQGSYNEQFF; cdr3_nt: TGTGCCAGCTCACCCAGACAGGGCTCCTACAATGAGCAGTTCTTC
clone_size: -; j_call: TRBJ2-7; d_call: -; v_call: TRBV2; cdr3_aa: CASSETGVSYEQYF; cdr3_nt: TGTGCCAGCAGTGAAACAGGAGTCTCCTACGAGCAGTACTTC
clone_size: -; j_call: TRBJ2-2; d_call: -; v_call: TRBV29-1; cdr3_aa: CSAKTGPNTGELFF; cdr3_nt: TGCAGCGCTAAAACAGGTCCGAACACCGGGGAGCTGTTTTTT
clone_size: -; j_call: TRBJ1-2; d_call: TRBD1; v_call: TRBV5-1; cdr3_aa: CASSPGLGQADYGYTF; cdr3_nt: TGCGCCAGCAGCCCGGGATTAGGACAGGCGGATTATGGCTACACCTTC
clone_size: -; j_call: TRBJ1-2; d_call: TRBD1; v_call: TRBV6-6; cdr3_aa: CASSYSPGTVDGYTF; cdr3_nt: TGTGCCAGCAGTTACTCGCCCGGGACAGTGGATGGCTACACCTTC
clone_size: -; j_call: TRBJ2-1; d_call: TRBD2; v_call: TRBV5-1; cdr3_aa: CASSSGLAGQYNEQFF; cdr3_nt: TGCGCCAGCAGCTCGGGACTAGCGGGCCAGTACAATGAGCAGTTCTTC
clone_size: -; j_call: TRBJ2-5; d_call: -; v_call: TRBV3-1/TRBV3-2; cdr3_aa: CASSQTRLEGETQYF; cdr3_nt: TGTGCCAGCAGCCAAACCCGACTAGAGGGAGAGACCCAGTACTTC
clone_size: once; j_call: TRBJ2-1; d_call: TRBD1; v_call: TRBV19; cdr3_aa: CASSIDGTGGNEQFF; cdr3_nt: TGTGCCAGTAGTATAGATGGGACAGGGGGCAATGAGCAGTTCTTC
clone_size: -; j_call: TRBJ2-1; d_call: -; v_call: TRBV29-1; cdr3_aa: CSVDRHGNEQFF; cdr3_nt: TGCAGCGTTGATCGTCACGGGAATGAGCAGTTCTTC
clone_size: -; j_call: TRBJ2-1; d_call: TRBD1; v_call: TRBV6-5; cdr3_aa: CAGTTGGAGSNEQFF; cdr3_nt: TGTGCCGGAACGACAGGGGGCGCAGGGAGCAATGAGCAGTTCTTC
clone_size: -; j_call: TRBJ2-7; d_call: -; v_call: TRBV30; cdr3_aa: CAWSDRAGKQYF; cdr3_nt: TGTGCCTGGAGTGACAGGGCTGGGAAGCAGTACTTC
clone_size: -; j_call: TRBJ2-3; d_call: -; v_call: TRBV19; cdr3_aa: CASSSIEPRTDTQYF; cdr3_nt: TGTGCCAGTAGTAGTATAGAACCCCGGACAGATACGCAGTATTTT
clone_size: -; j_call: TRBJ2-2; d_call: TRBD2; v_call: TRBV3-1/TRBV3-2; cdr3_aa: CASSHRLAGTGELFF; cdr3_nt: TGTGCCAGCAGTCACAGACTAGCGGGAACCGGGGAGCTGTTTTTT
clone_size: -; j_call: TRBJ1-6; d_call: TRBD1; v_call: TRBV19; cdr3_aa: CASSTRTGGSPLHF; cdr3_nt: TGTGCCAGTAGTACCCGGACAGGGGGTTCACCCCTCCACTTT
clone_size: -; j_call: TRBJ1-4; d_call: TRBD1; v_call: TRBV30; cdr3_aa: CAWSVRWATGETNEKLFF; cdr3_nt: TGTGCCTGGAGTGTACGGTGGGCAACAGGGGAAACTAATGAAAAACTGTTTTTT
clone_size: -; j_call: TRBJ2-3; d_call: TRBD1; v_call: TRBV19; cdr3_aa: CASSTFDRGRTDTQYF; cdr3_nt: TGTGCCAGTAGTACTTTCGACAGGGGCCGGACAGATACGCAGTATTTT
clone_size: -; j_call: TRBJ2-7; d_call: TRBD1; v_call: TRBV27; cdr3_aa: CASSRRTGISYEQYF; cdr3_nt: TGTGCCAGCAGTCGCCGGACAGGGATATCCTACGAGCAGTACTTC
clone_size: -; j_call: TRBJ1-2; d_call: -; v_call: TRBV2; cdr3_aa: CASSVSGSMVGYTF; cdr3_nt: TGTGCCAGCAGCGTTTCAGGGTCTATGGTTGGCTACACCTTC
clone_size: -; j_call: TRBJ1-4; d_call: -; v_call: TRBV5-1; cdr3_aa: CASSLLADATNEKLFF; cdr3_nt: TGCGCCAGCAGCTTGCTCGCGGATGCAACTAATGAAAAACTGTTTTTT
clone_size: -; j_call: TRBJ1-3; d_call: -; v_call: TRBV28; cdr3_aa: CASSPPRAYSGNTIYF; cdr3_nt: TGTGCCAGCAGTCCCCCCAGGGCATACTCTGGAAACACCATATATTTT
clone_size: -; j_call: TRBJ1-4; d_call: TRBD1; v_call: TRBV30; cdr3_aa: CAWSPGTGNEKLFF; cdr3_nt: TGTGCCTGGAGCCCCGGGACAGGCAATGAAAAACTGTTTTTT
clone_size: -; j_call: TRBJ1-3; d_call: TRBD1; v_call: TRBV5-1; cdr3_aa: CASSLGTDLSGNTIYF; cdr3_nt: TGCGCCAGCAGCCTAGGGACAGACCTCTCTGGAAACACCATATATTTT
clone_size: -; j_call: TRBJ2-7; d_call: TRBD2; v_call: TRBV5-1; cdr3_aa: CASSSENLAGGGLEQYF; cdr3_nt: TGCGCCAGCAGCTCAGAGAACCTAGCGGGAGGAGGTCTCGAGCAGTACTTC
clone_size: -; j_call: TRBJ2-2; d_call: -; v_call: TRBV6-5; cdr3_aa: CASARGLRELFF; cdr3_nt: TGTGCCAGCGCAAGGGGCTTGAGGGAGCTGTTTTTT
clone_size: -; j_call: TRBJ2-2; d_call: -; v_call: TRBV10-3; cdr3_aa: CAISESPGYTGELFF; cdr3_nt: TGTGCCATCAGTGAGTCTCCAGGGTATACCGGGGAGCTGTTTTTT
clone_size: -; j_call: TRBJ2-5; d_call: TRBD2; v_call: TRBV5-5; cdr3_aa: CASSDSRAGTETQYF; cdr3_nt: TGTGCCAGCAGCGATAGTCGAGCGGGGACGGAGACCCAGTACTTC
clone_size: few; j_call: TRBJ1-5; d_call: -; v_call: TRBV2; cdr3_aa: CASKGPPANQPQHF; cdr3_nt: TGTGCCAGCAAGGGGCCCCCAGCTAATCAGCCCCAGCATTTT
clone_size: -; j_call: TRBJ2-7; d_call: -; v_call: TRBV18; cdr3_aa: CASSRGRVPGEQYF; cdr3_nt: TGTGCCAGCTCACGCGGCAGGGTCCCTGGCGAGCAGTACTTC
clone_size: -; j_call: TRBJ2-2; d_call: -; v_call: TRBV6-2/TRBV6-3; cdr3_aa: CASSYDSGVTGELFF; cdr3_nt: TGTGCCAGCAGTTACGACTCCGGGGTTACCGGGGAGCTGTTTTTT
clone_size: -; j_call: TRBJ2-7; d_call: TRBD1; v_call: TRBV28; cdr3_aa: CATLGLTGGSYEQYF; cdr3_nt: TGTGCCACGTTGGGGTTGACAGGGGGCTCATACGAGCAGTACTTC
clone_size: -; j_call: TRBJ1-5; d_call: -; v_call: TRBV7-2; cdr3_aa: CASSIQGDSNQPQHF; cdr3_nt: TGTGCCAGCAGCATACAGGGTGATAGCAATCAGCCCCAGCATTTT
clone_size: -; j_call: TRBJ2-1; d_call: -; v_call: TRBV11-1; cdr3_aa: CASSYERVEQFF; cdr3_nt: TGTGCCAGCAGCTACGAGCGGGTCGAGCAGTTCTTC
clone_size: -; j_call: TRBJ2-3; d_call: TRBD1; v_call: TRBV11-1; cdr3_aa: CASSLVGTDHTDTQYF; cdr3_nt: TGTGCCAGCAGCTTAGTCGGGACAGACCACACAGATACGCAGTATTTT
clone_size: -; j_call: TRBJ1-2; d_call: -; v_call: TRBV6-5; cdr3_aa: CASSYSGGSGYTF; cdr3_nt: TGTGCCAGCAGTTACTCAGGCGGAAGTGGCTACACCTTC
clone_size: few; j_call: TRBJ2-6; d_call: TRBD1; v_call: TRBV5-4; cdr3_aa: CASSLADRQGTLSGANVLTF; cdr3_nt: TGTGCCAGCAGCTTGGCCGACCGACAGGGGACCCTCTCTGGGGCCAACGTCCTGACTTTC
clone_size: -; j_call: TRBJ1-2; d_call: TRBD1; v_call: TRBV27; cdr3_aa: CASSSGTVPIYGYTF; cdr3_nt: TGTGCCAGCAGTTCCGGGACAGTCCCCATCTATGGCTACACCTTC
clone_size: few; j_call: TRBJ1-3; d_call: -; v_call: TRBV3-1/TRBV3-2; cdr3_aa: CASSQGRGFGNTIYF; cdr3_nt: TGTGCCAGCAGCCAAGGCAGGGGCTTCGGAAACACCATATATTTT
clone_size: -; j_call: TRBJ1-1; d_call: -; v_call: TRBV7-2; cdr3_aa: CASSLAVGGRTEAFF; cdr3_nt: TGTGCCAGCAGCTTAGCAGTCGGGGGTCGGACTGAAGCTTTCTTT
clone_size: -; j_call: TRBJ1-2; d_call: TRBD1; v_call: TRBV28; cdr3_aa: CASSYPGQGIGYTF; cdr3_nt: TGTGCCAGCAGTTATCCGGGACAGGGCATTGGCTACACCTTC
clone_size: -; j_call: TRBJ2-4; d_call: TRBD1; v_call: TRBV18; cdr3_aa: CASSPYGQGVSNIQYF; cdr3_nt: TGTGCCAGCTCACCATATGGACAGGGGGTATCAAACATTCAGTACTTC
clone_size: -; j_call: TRBJ2-5; d_call: -; v_call: TRBV7-3; cdr3_aa: CASSPRRGPTETQYF; cdr3_nt: TGTGCCAGCAGCCCACGACGAGGGCCCACGGAGACCCAGTACTTC
clone_size: -; j_call: TRBJ1-2; d_call: -; v_call: TRBV28; cdr3_aa: CASSVNRVMGYTF; cdr3_nt: TGTGCCAGCAGCGTCAACAGGGTTATGGGCTACACCTTC